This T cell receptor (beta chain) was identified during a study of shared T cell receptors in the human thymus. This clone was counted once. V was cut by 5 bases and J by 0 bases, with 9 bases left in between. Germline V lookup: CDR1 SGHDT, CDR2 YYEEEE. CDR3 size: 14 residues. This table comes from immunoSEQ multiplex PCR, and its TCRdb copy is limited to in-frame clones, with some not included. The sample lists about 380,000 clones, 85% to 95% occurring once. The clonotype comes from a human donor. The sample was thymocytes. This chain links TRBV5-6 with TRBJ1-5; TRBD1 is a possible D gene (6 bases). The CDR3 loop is CASSPGDSNQPQHF. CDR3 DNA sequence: TGTGCCAGCAGTCCAGGGGATAGCAATCAGCCCCAGCATTTT.